These 12 T cell receptor beta chains came from one sample sequenced in a study of cytomegalovirus exposure and HLA in healthy donors. The PCR contained 60 Vbeta and 13 Jbeta primers. Clones were read by immunoSEQ multiplex PCR, and TCRdb kept only the in-frame ones, dropping some. The sample has about 130,000 clones, roughly 70% seen once. Sequences were obtained from PBMCs. Every receptor here comes from a man younger than 35 in good health and CMV-seropositive.

In this sample, this clone turned up a few times. V usage is TRBV7-2 and J usage is TRBJ1-4; maybe TRBD1 (5 bases). The CDR3 loop spans 15 amino acids. Germline V CDR1 and CDR2: SGHTA, FQGNSA. V was shortened by 5 bases and J by 6 bases, with 16 bases between the two germline ends. The CDR3 region has the DNA TGTGCCAGCAGCCTAGGGGTGCGGGCGGATGAAAAACTGTTTTTT. It encodes CASSLGVRADEKLFF.

This clone occurred once. The chain recombines TRBV5-6 with TRBJ2-5, with D possibly being TRBD1 (5 bases). V lost 5 bases, J lost 5 bases, and 16 bases lay in between. Germline CDR1 SGHDT, CDR2 YYEEEE. The CDR3 runs to 14 residues. CDR3 region: CASSIGVFLETQYF. In nucleotides, the CDR3 is TGTGCCAGCAGTATAGGGGTCTTCTTGGAGACCCAGTACTTC.

The chain uses TRBV7-9 and TRBJ2-7, with a tentative D call TRBD2 (5 bases). Germline values: CDR1 SEHNR, CDR2 FQNEAQ (reference sequence). The CDR3 extends over 15 amino acids. V was clipped by 0 bases and J by 3 bases, with 12 bases between them. The CDR3 nucleotides read TGTGCCAGCAGCTTAGCGGGTCGCGGAGGCTACGAGCAGTACTTC. Its translation: CASSLAGRGGYEQYF.

This chain connects TRBV30 to TRBJ2-7, with D possibly matching TRBD2 (5 bases). The CDR3 contains 13 residues. V was cut by 2 bases and J by 2 bases, with 10 bases left in between. CDR1 and CDR2 from the germline V gene are GTSNPN and SVGIG (reference sequence). The CDR3 is CAWSTGFTYEQYF. CDR3 coding DNA: TGTGCCTGGAGTACGGGGTTTACCTACGAGCAGTACTTC.

The rearrangement links TRBV19 to TRBJ1-1; weak D call: TRBD1 (5 bases). This CDR3 contains 15 residues. The germline CDR1 and CDR2 sequences are LNHDA and SQIVND (reference sequence). Trimming shortened V by 4 bases and J by 2 bases, and 14 bases separated the two germline ends. The CDR3 nucleotides read TGTGCCAGTAGTAGATTAGGGGATACTAACACTGAAGCTTTCTTT. This encodes CASSRLGDTNTEAFF.

This clone was picked up a small number of times. The V gene is TRBV7-9, the J gene TRBJ1-4, with D perhaps TRBD1 (6 bases). Trimming stripped 3 bases from V and 4 bases from J, with 12 bases between. The CDR3 totals 15 residues. Germline-derived CDR1 and CDR2 are SEHNR and FQNEAQ (reference sequence). This CDR3 reads CASSFGQGLNEKLFF. CDR3 bases: TGTGCCAGCAGCTTTGGTCAGGGGCTTAATGAAAAACTGTTTTTT.

The chain couples TRBV29-1 to TRBJ1-2; D gene ambiguous. Germline CDR1 and CDR2: SQVTM and ANQGSEA. The CDR3 contains 14 residues. V lost 2 bases to trimming and J lost 4 bases, with 14 bases between them. CDR3 loop: CSVENPTLSYGYTF. In nucleotides, the CDR3 is TGCAGCGTTGAAAACCCCACCCTCAGCTATGGCTACACCTTC. Full variable domain (outside the CDR3, taken from reference TRBV29-1 and TRBJ1-2): SAVISQKPSRDICQRGTSLTIQCQVDSQVTMMFWYRQQPGQSLTLIATANQGSEATYESGFVIDKFPISRPNLTFSTLTVSNMSPEDSSIYLCSVENPTLSYGYTFGSGTRLTVV.

This chain connects TRBV2 to TRBJ1-4, with 9 bases identical to TRBD1. J gave up 7 bases and V 5 bases, and 8 bases lay outside the gene matches. Germline values: CDR1 SNHLY, CDR2 FYNNEI. The CDR3 runs to 15 residues. The chain's CDR3 is CASSIHRGQGEKLFF. The CDR3 bases are TGTGCCAGCAGTATTCACAGGGGGCAGGGTGAAAAACTGTTTTTT. Combining the CDR3 with reference TRBV2 and TRBJ1-4 gives the whole variable domain EPEVTQTPSHQVTQMGQEVILRCVPISNHLYFYWYRQILGQKVEFLVSFYNNEISEKSEIFDDQFSVERPDGSNFTLKIRSTKLEDSAMYFCASSIHRGQGEKLFFGSGTQLSVL.

This sequence joins TRBV7-2 and TRBJ1-2, with 7 positions matching TRBD1. The V and J ends lost 1 base and 4 bases, in that order; junction bases with no gene match: 6. Germline CDR1 and CDR2: SGHTA and FQGNSA. This CDR3 is 15 amino acids long. DNA of the CDR3: TGTGCCAGCAGCTTAGTGGTAGGGGGCGCCTATGGCTACACCTTC. The encoded protein is CASSLVVGGAYGYTF.

CDR3 protein: CASSYTGPDTQYF. CDR3 in DNA: TGTGCCAGCAGCTATACAGGGCCAGATACGCAGTATTTT. The V call is TRBV5-6, the J call TRBJ2-3; maybe TRBD1 (6 bases). From germline, CDR1 is SGHDT and CDR2 YYEEEE. The CDR3 runs to 13 residues. Trimming removed 3 bases from V and 4 bases from J, with 9 bases in between. Full variable domain (remainder filled in from reference TRBV5-6 and TRBJ2-3): DAGVTQSPTHLIKTRGQQVTLRCSPKSGHDTVSWYQQALGQGPQFIFQYYEEEERQRGNFPDRFSGHQFPNYSSELNVNALLLGDSALYLCASSYTGPDTQYFGPGTRLTVL.

This clone was seen a handful of times. V and J are TRBV30 and TRBJ2-5, with D possibly TRBD1 on 6 matching bases. Germline assignment: CDR1 GTSNPN and CDR2 SVGIG (reference sequence). V gave up 3 bases and J gave up 5 bases, with 13 bases separating them. This CDR3 comprises 13 residues. The CDR3, as DNA: TGTGCCTGGAGGCCTACAGGGCGGGAGACCCAGTACTTC. This translates into CAWRPTGRETQYF. Filled out from reference TRBV30 and TRBJ2-5, the complete variable domain reads SQTIHQWPATLVQPVGSPLSLECTVEGTSNPNLYWYRQAAGRGLQLLFYSVGIGQISSEVPQNLSASRPQDRQFILSSKKLLLSDSGFYLCAWRPTGRETQYFGPGTRLLVL.

The V gene is TRBV27, the J gene TRBJ2-2, with D possibly being TRBD2 (6 bases). Germline values: CDR1 MNHEY, CDR2 SMNVEV (reference sequence). The CDR3 covers 15 residues. With 2 bases removed from V and 2 bases from J, the gap between germline ends came to 9 bases. The CDR3 DNA follows: TGTGCCAGCAGTTTAAGCGGGTCTAACACCGGGGAGCTGTTTTTT. The encoded protein is CASSLSGSNTGELFF.